This paragraph covers one TCR beta chain sequence. Method: immunoSEQ multiplex PCR; TCRdb's copy keeps in-frame clones and lacks some. The sample gives 20,000 to 30,000 clones, 81% of which show up once; 0.9% to 1.2% is in the top ten. This specimen belongs to a study of T cells in narcolepsy. The germline V gene encodes CDR1 KGHSH and CDR2 LQKENI. This CDR3 contains 15 residues. The trim removed 6 bases at V and 4 bases at J, leaving 9 bases unmatched. The chain combines TRBV18 with TRBJ2-5; 9 positions agree with TRBD1. The source is a human donor in good health. The source material was memory (CD45RA-) CD4+ T cells from blood. The CDR3 DNA is TGTGCCAGCTCGCCGGACAGGGGCCTGGGAGAGACCCAGTACTTC. Amino acids: CASSPDRGLGETQYF.